Sequencing of this TCR beta chain was carried out in a study of CD8 T cell repertoires and HIV-1 epitope variants. In the study overall: Separate from the cultures, 1M uncultured T cells served as baseline.

There are a few counts of this clone. What it binds is not known. Clones were sequenced by immunoSEQ multiplex PCR, and TCRdb holds only the in-frame ones, with some missing. Of 5,000 to 8,000 clones in the sample, nearly 70% were seen once. The CDR3 extends over 15 amino acids. V was clipped by 0 bases and J by 7 bases, with 15 bases between them. CDR1 is MGHRA and CDR2 is YSYEKL in the germline V gene. The rearrangement uses TRBV4-1 and TRBJ1-2, with D hard to call. This sequence was found in a male donor with HIV. The sequenced sample was cultured CD8+ T cells derived from PBMCs. The CDR3 coding sequence is TGCGCCAGCAGCCAAGATTTCAACACTCCGGCTGGCTACACCTTC. It encodes CASSQDFNTPAGYTF.